These 13 T cell receptor beta chains came from one sample sequenced in a study of shared clonotypes between healthy human individuals. TCRdb keeps only in-frame clones here, not all; method: immunoSEQ multiplex PCR. The sample has over a million clones, about 98.5% seen once. Sequenced material: naive CD4+ T cells sorted from blood. Subset specified: CD45RA+ positively selected. These receptor sequences come from a young man in good health.

The chain is built from TRBV7-9 and TRBJ1-1, with D possibly TRBD1 on 5 matching bases. V lost 5 bases and J 6 bases, leaving 16 bases between the germline ends. Germline CDR1 is SEHNR and CDR2 is FQNEAQ (reference sequence). The CDR3 covers 14 residues. CDR3 in DNA: TGTGCCAGCAGCGCGGGACCCCGGATCGCTGAAGCTTTCTTT. This codes for CASSAGPRIAEAFF.

The rearrangement joins TRBV28 to TRBJ2-3; 9 nucleotides agree with TRBD2. The CDR3 contains 17 residues. V lost 5 bases to trimming and J lost 3 bases; unmatched junction nucleotides: 12. Looked up from germline, CDR1 is MDHEN and CDR2 is SYDVKM. The CDR3 sequence is CASSQPIKREATDTQYF. The CDR3 DNA reads TGTGCCAGCAGTCAGCCGATCAAGCGGGAGGCAACAGATACGCAGTATTTT.

The chain uses TRBV18 and TRBJ2-7; the D gene is possibly TRBD2 (6 bases). Per germline, CDR1 KGHSH and CDR2 LQKENI. The ends were cut back, 6 bases at V and 5 bases at J, with 14 bases in the middle. CDR3 length: 13 amino acids. CDR3 residues: CASSLNPGDEQYF. CDR3 nucleotide sequence: TGTGCCAGCTCTCTAAACCCGGGAGACGAGCAGTACTTC. Combining the CDR3 with reference TRBV18 and TRBJ2-7 gives the whole variable domain NAGVMQNPRHLVRRRGQEARLRCSPMKGHSHVYWYRQLPEEGLKFMVYLQKENIIDESGMPKERFSAEFPKEGPSILRIQQVVRGDSAAYFCASSLNPGDEQYFGPGTRLTVT.

For this clone: Other DNA sequences within the sample encode an identical CDR3. The J gene is TRBJ1-3, the V gene TRBV9; TRBD1 is a possible D gene (6 bases). Germline assignment: CDR1 SGDLS and CDR2 YYNGEE. Trimming removed 0 bases at V and 1 base at J, with 11 bases between. The CDR3 is made up of 16 amino acids. CDR3 coding DNA: TGTGCCAGCAGCGTAGCCACAGGGCTGTCTGGAAACACCATATATTTT. It codes for CASSVATGLSGNTIYF.

This clone was picked up a small number of times. V usage is TRBV9 and J usage is TRBJ1-5, with a weak D call TRBD1 (5 bases). CDR3 length equals 14 residues. CDR1 and CDR2 (germline): SGDLS, YYNGEE. V dropped 2 bases and J dropped 9 bases, with 15 bases sitting between them. This CDR3 reads CASSVSWGERPQHF. The CDR3 DNA sequence: TGTGCCAGCAGCGTTTCGTGGGGGGAAAGGCCCCAGCATTTT.

The V gene is TRBV30, the J gene TRBJ2-7; D is uncertain. This CDR3 is 12 amino acids long. Germline assignment: CDR1 GTSNPN and CDR2 SVGIG (reference sequence). Trimming pared 2 bases from V and 2 bases from J, leaving 7 bases between. The CDR3 region is CAWSIVTYEQYF. The CDR3 nucleotides are TGTGCCTGGAGTATAGTCACCTACGAGCAGTACTTC.

CDR3 coding DNA: TGTGCCAGCTCACCACTGGGGACAGGGGTAGGAGAGACCCAGTACTTC. Translated, it gives CASSPLGTGVGETQYF. This chain joins TRBV18 and TRBJ2-5, with TRBD1 matching over 10 bases. V was pared by 1 base and J by 4 bases, with 6 bases of the junction left unmatched. The CDR3 has 16 amino acids. Germline V gives CDR1 KGHSH, CDR2 LQKENI.

This chain joins TRBV30 and TRBJ1-1, with no clear D. The CDR3 sequence is 15 residues long. CDR1 GTSNPN and CDR2 SVGIG come from the germline V gene (reference sequence). Trimming shortened V by 1 base and J by 4 bases, and 16 bases separated the two germline ends. In DNA form, the CDR3 reads TGTGCCTGGAGTGAATTGTTGCGCAGCAGCACTGAAGCTTTCTTT. This encodes CAWSELLRSSTEAFF.

This clone was counted a single time. V is TRBV11-2 and J is TRBJ2-5; TRBD1 matches 11 bases. This CDR3 spans 16 amino acids. Germline CDR1 is SGHAT and CDR2 is FQNNGV. V lost 3 bases and J lost 5; bases outside the gene matches: 8. The CDR3 sequence is CASSLRRTGGGETQYF. CDR3 in DNA: TGTGCCAGCAGCTTGAGAAGGACAGGGGGCGGGGAGACCCAGTACTTC. Variable domain in full (rest from reference TRBV11-2 and TRBJ2-5): EAGVAQSPRYKIIEKRQSVAFWCNPISGHATLYWYQQILGQGPKLLIQFQNNGVVDDSQLPKDRFSAERLKGVDSTLKIQPAKLEDSAVYLCASSLRRTGGGETQYFGPGTRLLVL.

The rearrangement links TRBV6-5 to TRBJ2-7; D is possibly TRBD1 or TRBD2 (6 bases each). This CDR3 contains 14 residues. V was cut by 6 bases and J by 1 base, with 13 bases left in between. CDR1 and CDR2 from the germline V gene are MNHEY and SVGAGI. CDR3 residues: CASRPGAGSYEQYF. The CDR3 DNA reads TGTGCCAGCAGACCGGGGGCAGGTTCCTACGAGCAGTACTTC.

J is TRBJ2-3 and V is TRBV10-3, with 8 bases fitting TRBD2. V lost 3 bases and J lost 4; bases outside the gene matches: 6. Germline V CDR1 and CDR2: ENHRY, SYGVKD. The CDR3 spans 15 residues. CDR3 protein: CAISDTGGPSDTQYF. For the CDR3, the DNA is TGTGCCATCAGTGATACGGGAGGGCCATCAGATACGCAGTATTTT.

The chain couples TRBV14 to TRBJ1-1; a possible D gene is TRBD1 (6 bases). Per germline, CDR1 SGHDN and CDR2 FVKESK. V lost 6 bases and J lost 3, with 17 bases in between. CDR3 length equals 15 residues. Here the CDR3 reads CASSPLAGVYTEAFF. The DNA for the CDR3 is TGTGCCAGCAGTCCCCTTGCAGGGGTGTACACTGAAGCTTTCTTT.

The rearrangement joins TRBV19 to TRBJ2-5, with 11 bases that match TRBD2. The V gene end was trimmed by 2 bases and the J gene end by 5 bases; junction bases not matched to a gene: 13. The germline V gene has CDR1 LNHDA and CDR2 SQIVND (reference sequence). This CDR3 is 18 amino acids long. The CDR3 is CASSITLWLAGGRETQYF. CDR3 bases: TGTGCCAGTAGTATAACTTTATGGCTAGCGGGAGGCCGGGAGACCCAGTACTTC. The full variable domain, completed using reference TRBV19 and TRBJ2-5, is DGGITQSPKYLFRKEGQNVTLSCEQNLNHDAMYWYRQDPGQGLRLIYYSQIVNDFQKGDIAEGYSVSREKKESFPLTVTSAQKNPTAFYLCASSITLWLAGGRETQYFGPGTRLLVL.